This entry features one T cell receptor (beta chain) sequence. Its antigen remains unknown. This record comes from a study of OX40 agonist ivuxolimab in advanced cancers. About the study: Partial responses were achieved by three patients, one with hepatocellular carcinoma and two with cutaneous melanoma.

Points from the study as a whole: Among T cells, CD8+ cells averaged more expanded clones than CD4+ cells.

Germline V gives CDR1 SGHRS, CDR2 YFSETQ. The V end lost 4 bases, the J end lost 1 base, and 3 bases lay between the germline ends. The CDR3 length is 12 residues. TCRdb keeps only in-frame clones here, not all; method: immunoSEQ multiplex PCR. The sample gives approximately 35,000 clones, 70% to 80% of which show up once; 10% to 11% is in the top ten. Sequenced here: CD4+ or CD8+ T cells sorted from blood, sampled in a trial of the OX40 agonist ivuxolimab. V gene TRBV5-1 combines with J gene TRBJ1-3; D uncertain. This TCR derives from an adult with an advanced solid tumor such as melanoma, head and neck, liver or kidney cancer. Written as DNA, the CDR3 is TGCGCCAGCAGCCTTTCTGGAAACACCATATATTTT. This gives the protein CASSLSGNTIYF.